The 16 T cell receptor beta chains below were found in one sample sequenced in a study of CD8 T cells in ankylosing spondylitis. TCRdb redid the calling of the 5' RACE reads with MiXCR, one entry per CDR3 protein. The sample yields 250,000 to 300,000 distinct CDR3 sequences, 15% to 20% seen once. Material: blood, either unsorted or a sorted T cell fraction (not recorded which). These receptors were taken from a male donor with ankylosing spondylitis or in good health (not recorded which).

This clonotype has just a few counts. The junction departs from the called germline gene at one end, perhaps through a read error. The chain employs TRBV9 and TRBJ2-1; the D gene is possibly TRBD2 (7 bases). This CDR3 contains 12 residues. CDR1 is SGDLS, CDR2 YYNGEE, per germline. For the CDR3, the DNA is TGTGCCAGCAGCGTAGGTAGGGGGGGACTGGAATTC. Translating it yields CASSVGRGGLEF.

This clonotype was seen repeatedly, ten times or more. V and J are TRBV29-1 and TRBJ1-5, with D hard to call. Per the germline V gene, CDR1 is SQVTM and CDR2 is ANQGSEA. Trimming took 6 bases from V and 0 from J, leaving 9 bases between them. The CDR3 runs to 13 residues. The CDR3 coding sequence is TGCAGCGTACTGGAAGATAGCAATCAGCCCCAGCATTTT. It encodes CSVLEDSNQPQHF. Complete variable domain (other parts from reference TRBV29-1 and TRBJ1-5): SAVISQKPSRDICQRGTSLTIQCQVDSQVTMMFWYRQQPGQSLTLIATANQGSEATYESGFVIDKFPISRPNLTFSTLTVSNMSPEDSSIYLCSVLEDSNQPQHFGDGTRLSIL.

This clonotype occurred a few times. V usage is TRBV7-8 and J usage is TRBJ2-5; D is tentatively TRBD1 or TRBD2 (5 bases each). Trimming removed 0 bases at V and 5 bases at J, with 19 bases between. Germline-derived CDR1 and CDR2 are SGHVS and FQNEAQ. The CDR3 loop spans 17 amino acids. CDR3 loop: CASSLADRGARGETQYF. The CDR3 coding sequence is TGTGCCAGCAGCTTAGCGGATAGAGGGGCCCGAGGGGAGACCCAGTACTTC.

This clonotype was found many times. V gene TRBV29-1 combines with J gene TRBJ1-5; D ambiguous. The ends were cut back, 4 bases at V and 5 bases at J, with 3 bases in the middle. This CDR3 contains 10 residues. Germline values: CDR1 SQVTM, CDR2 ANQGSEA. The CDR3 bases are TGCAGCGTTGGGGATCAGCCCCAGCATTTT. Encoded protein: CSVGDQPQHF.

The chain is built from TRBV24-1 and TRBJ1-2, with no clear D. Trimming left V 0 bases short and J 6 bases short, with 7 bases between. The length of the CDR3 is 13 residues. The germline CDR1 and CDR2 sequences are KGHDR and SFDVKD. CDR3 residues: CATSDLNGDGYTF. The CDR3 nucleotides are TGTGCCACCAGTGATTTGAACGGGGATGGCTACACCTTC.

This chain connects TRBV6-5 to TRBJ2-7; 7 nucleotides match TRBD1. Germline V gene sequence: CDR1 MNHEY, CDR2 SVGAGI. The CDR3 totals 15 residues. Trimming cost V 2 bases and J 2 bases; bases outside gene matches: 6. This CDR3 reads CASSYEGAGTYEQYV. CDR3 DNA sequence: TGTGCCAGCAGTTACGAGGGGGCAGGGACCTACGAGCAGTACGTC.

This clonotype was picked up a small number of times. This chain links TRBV5-1 with TRBJ2-1; D unclear. Trimming removed 3 bases from V and 10 bases from J, with 8 bases in between. The CDR3 is made up of 11 amino acids. CDR1 and CDR2 (germline): SGHRS, YFSETQ. CDR3: CASSSALEQFF. As DNA, the CDR3 is TGCGCCAGCAGCTCCGCTTTGGAGCAGTTCTTC. Combining the CDR3 with reference TRBV5-1 and TRBJ2-1 gives the whole variable domain KAGVTQTPRYLIKTRGQQVTLSCSPISGHRSVSWYQQTPGQGLQFLFEYFSETQRNKGNFPGRFSGRQFSNSRSEMNVSTLELGDSALYLCASSSALEQFFGPGTRLTVL.

This clonotype has more than one count but fewer than ten. An end of the junction does not agree with germline; a read error may underlie this. J is TRBJ2-1 and V is TRBV9; TRBD2 matches at 7 bases. The germline gives CDR1 SGDLS, CDR2 YYNGEE. This CDR3 has 12 residues. The CDR3 sequence is CASSVGGGPRVF. The CDR3 DNA reads as TGTGCCAGCAGCGTAGGGGGAGGGCCTCGGGTCTTC.

This clonotype was picked up many times. The chain employs TRBV5-1 and TRBJ1-1; 9 bases match TRBD1. The germline V gene encodes CDR1 SGHRS and CDR2 YFSETQ. After removal of 3 bases from V and 4 bases from J, the junction contained 10 bases not matched to a gene. CDR3 length: 16 amino acids. CDR3 residues: CASSSGTGSGITEAFF. The CDR3 bases are TGCGCCAGCAGCTCTGGGACAGGGAGCGGAATCACTGAAGCTTTCTTT.

The chain joins TRBV6-1 to TRBJ1-2, with D perhaps matching TRBD1 (6 bases). Trimming removed 2 bases from V and 4 bases from J, with 11 bases in between. This CDR3 spans 14 amino acids. From germline, CDR1 is MNHNS and CDR2 SASEGT. The CDR3 DNA is TGTGCCAGCAGTGAACAGGGGATGGGCTATGGCTACACCTTC. Translated, it gives CASSEQGMGYGYTF.

The CDR3 DNA follows: TGTGCCAGCAGCATCCGGGAGACCCAGTACTTC. It is translated as CASSIRETQYF. This chain uses TRBV21-1 with TRBJ2-5. TRBV21-1 is recorded as a pseudogene. This CDR3 comprises 11 residues.

V usage is TRBV2 and J usage is TRBJ2-1; 7 nucleotides line up with TRBD1. The CDR3 totals 15 residues. The trim removed 4 bases at V and 0 bases at J, leaving 3 bases unmatched. The germline CDR1 and CDR2 sequences are SNHLY and FYNNEI. CDR3 bases: TGTGCCAGCAGTGGACAGGGTCCCTCCTACAATGAGCAGTTCTTC. Translation gives CASSGQGPSYNEQFF.

The chain has TRBV5-5 and TRBJ1-6, with TRBD1 identical over 9 bases. Unmatched junction bases numbered 10, after V lost 0 bases and J lost 9 bases. The germline V gene has CDR1 SGHKS and CDR2 YYEKEE (reference sequence). The CDR3 length is 17 residues. The CDR3 sequence: CASSLGYRGREGSPLHF. The CDR3 region has the DNA TGTGCCAGCAGCTTGGGGTACAGGGGGCGCGAAGGTTCACCCCTCCACTTT.

The CDR3 nucleotides read TGTGCCAGCAGTTGGCAGAACCGAATGAACACTGAAGCTTTCTTT. Translation: CASSWQNRMNTEAFF. The V gene is TRBV12-3 or TRBV12-4, the J gene TRBJ1-1; D is ambiguous. The CDR3 sequence is 15 residues long. Trimming took off 4 bases at V and 0 bases at J, with 12 bases between the two ends.

The V call is TRBV2, the J call TRBJ2-2, with D maybe TRBD2 (5 bases). The length of the CDR3 is 19 residues. Germline V gene sequence: CDR1 SNHLY, CDR2 FYNNEI. Trimming removed 8 bases from V and 0 bases from J, with 25 bases in between. CDR3 sequence reads: CASFRSGRVGETNTGELFF. CDR3 DNA: TGTGCCAGCTTTCGAAGCGGTAGGGTTGGGGAAACGAACACCGGGGAGCTGTTTTTT.

This clonotype was observed a few times. This rearrangement joins TRBV29-1 to TRBJ1-4; D perhaps matches TRBD1 (5 bases). This CDR3 contains 17 residues. Trimming left V 7 bases short and J 8 bases short, with 29 bases between. In germline, CDR1 is SQVTM, CDR2 ANQGSEA. CDR3 protein: CSARVRGVTGSGEKLFF. The CDR3, as DNA: TGCAGCGCCCGCGTCCGAGGGGTTACGGGGTCCGGCGAAAAACTGTTTTTT.